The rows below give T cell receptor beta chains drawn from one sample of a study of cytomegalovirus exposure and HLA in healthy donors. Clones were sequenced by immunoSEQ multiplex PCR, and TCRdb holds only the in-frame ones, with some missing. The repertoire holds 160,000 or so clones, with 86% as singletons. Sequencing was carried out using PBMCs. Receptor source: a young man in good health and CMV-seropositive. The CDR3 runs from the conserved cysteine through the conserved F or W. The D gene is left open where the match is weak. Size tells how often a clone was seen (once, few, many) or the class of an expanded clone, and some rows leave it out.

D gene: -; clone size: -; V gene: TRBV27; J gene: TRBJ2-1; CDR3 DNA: TGTGCCAGCAGTTTATCAGGGGACAATGAGCAGTTCTTC; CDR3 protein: CASSLSGDNEQFF
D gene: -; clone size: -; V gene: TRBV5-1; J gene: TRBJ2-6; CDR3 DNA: TGCGCCAGCAGCGGCGGGGTTTCTGGGGCCAACGTCCTGACTTTC; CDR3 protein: CASSGGVSGANVLTF
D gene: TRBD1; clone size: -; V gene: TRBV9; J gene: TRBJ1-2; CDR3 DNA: TGTGCCAGCAGCGGACTCCGGGACAGGGCTGCCTATGGCTACACCTTC; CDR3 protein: CASSGLRDRAAYGYTF
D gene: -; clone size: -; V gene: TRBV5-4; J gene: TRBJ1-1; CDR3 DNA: TGTGCCAGCAGCTTGGACGGAGTTAACACTGAAGCTTTCTTT; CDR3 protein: CASSLDGVNTEAFF
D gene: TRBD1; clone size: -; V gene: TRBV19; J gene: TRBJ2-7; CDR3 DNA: TGTGCCAGTATCGGGACAGGGAGGAACGAGCAGTACTTC; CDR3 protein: CASIGTGRNEQYF
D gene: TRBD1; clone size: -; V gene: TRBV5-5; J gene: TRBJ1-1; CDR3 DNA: TGTGCCAGCAGCCCCCGGACAGGATACACTTTTGAAGCTTTCTTT; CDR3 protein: CASSPRTGYTFEAFF
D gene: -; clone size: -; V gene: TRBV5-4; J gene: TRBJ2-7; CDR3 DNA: TGTGCCAGCAGTTCGGACAGCCCCCGTAGGGAGCAGTACTTC; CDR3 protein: CASSSDSPRREQYF
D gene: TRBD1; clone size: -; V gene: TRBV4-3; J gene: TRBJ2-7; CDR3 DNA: TGCGCCAGCAGCCAAGCAGGGGGCAAGTACTACGAGCAGTACTTC; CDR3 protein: CASSQAGGKYYEQYF
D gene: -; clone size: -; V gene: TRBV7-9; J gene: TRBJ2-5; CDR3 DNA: TGTGCCAGCAGCCCCGGATCGGCGGGGCTGGGAGAGACCCAGTACTTC; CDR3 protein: CASSPGSAGLGETQYF
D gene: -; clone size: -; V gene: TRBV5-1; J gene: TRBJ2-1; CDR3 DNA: TGCGCCAGCAGCTTGTCCATTCGACAGCACTTCACCCGCTACAATGAGCAGTTCTTC; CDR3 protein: CASSLSIRQHFTRYNEQFF
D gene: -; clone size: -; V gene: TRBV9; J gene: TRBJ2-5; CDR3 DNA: TGTGCCAGCAGCCCCTCGGCAGGAGGTCAAGAGACCCAGTACTTC; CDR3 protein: CASSPSAGGQETQYF
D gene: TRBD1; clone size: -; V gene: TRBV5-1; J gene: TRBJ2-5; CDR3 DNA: TGCGCCAGCAGCCCCAGGGGGCTGCTTGAAGAGACCCAGTACTTC; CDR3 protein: CASSPRGLLEETQYF
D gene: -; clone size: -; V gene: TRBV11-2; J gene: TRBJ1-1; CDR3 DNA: TGTGCCAGCACCGTAGGGAGGGCGCGGGGGACTGAAGCTTTCTTT; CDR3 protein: CASTVGRARGTEAFF
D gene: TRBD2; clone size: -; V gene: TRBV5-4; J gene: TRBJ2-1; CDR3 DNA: TGTGCCAGCAGCGGGACTAGCGGAAGTGAGCAGTTCTTC; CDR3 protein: CASSGTSGSEQFF
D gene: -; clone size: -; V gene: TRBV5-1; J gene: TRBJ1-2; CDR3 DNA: TGCGCCAGCAGCTTGGACTTGAGCAACCGGGGTGGCTACACCTTC; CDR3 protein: CASSLDLSNRGGYTF
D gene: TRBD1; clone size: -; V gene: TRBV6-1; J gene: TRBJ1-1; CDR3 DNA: TGTGCCAGCAGTGAGTCCTTGGGCAGGGGGCGTACTGAAGCTTTCTTT; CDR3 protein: CASSESLGRGRTEAFF
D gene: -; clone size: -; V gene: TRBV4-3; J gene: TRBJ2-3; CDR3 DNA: TGCGCCAGCAGCCAAGATCCCGACTTTGCAGATACGCAGTATTTT; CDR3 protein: CASSQDPDFADTQYF
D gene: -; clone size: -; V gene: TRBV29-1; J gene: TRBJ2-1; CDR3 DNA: TGCAGCGTTGACGGTGCGCGTGATGAGCAGTTCTTC; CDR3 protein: CSVDGARDEQFF
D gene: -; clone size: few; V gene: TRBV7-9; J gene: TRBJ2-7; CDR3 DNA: TGTGCCAGCAGCTCGTATTACGAGCAGTACTTC; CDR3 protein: CASSSYYEQYF
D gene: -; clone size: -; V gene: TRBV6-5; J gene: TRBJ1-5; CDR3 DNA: TGTGCCAGCAGTTACTCGAGGGGGTTCCAGCCCCAGCATTTT; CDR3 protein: CASSYSRGFQPQHF
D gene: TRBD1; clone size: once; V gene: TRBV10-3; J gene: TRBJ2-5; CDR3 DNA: TGTGCCATCAGTGAGAGGGGGACAGTACAAGAGACCCAGTACTTC; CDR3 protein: CAISERGTVQETQYF
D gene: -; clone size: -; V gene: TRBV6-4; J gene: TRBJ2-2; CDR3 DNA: TGTGCCAGCAGTTCGTACACCGGGGAGCTGTTTTTT; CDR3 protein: CASSSYTGELFF
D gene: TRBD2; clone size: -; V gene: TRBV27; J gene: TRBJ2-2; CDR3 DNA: TGTGCCAGCACCGAGAGGAGCGGGGGGGCGGGGCGCACCGGGGAGCTGTTTTTT; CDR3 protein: CASTERSGGAGRTGELFF
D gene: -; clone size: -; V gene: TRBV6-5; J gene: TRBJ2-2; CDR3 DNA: TGTGCCAGCAATCTTCAGGGCATCGGGGAGCTGTTTTTT; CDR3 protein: CASNLQGIGELFF
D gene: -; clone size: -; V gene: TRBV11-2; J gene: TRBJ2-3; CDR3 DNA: TGTGCCAGCAGCTGGCAGGGTCAACCTCTCACAGATACGCAGTATTTT; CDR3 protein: CASSWQGQPLTDTQYF
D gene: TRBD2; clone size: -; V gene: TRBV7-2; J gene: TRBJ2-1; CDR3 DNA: TGTGCCAGCAGGGGGACTAGCGGGGAGCAGTTCTTC; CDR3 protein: CASRGTSGEQFF
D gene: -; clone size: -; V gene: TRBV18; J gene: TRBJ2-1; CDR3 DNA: TGTGCCAGCTCATCTCTTCGGGGAAATGAGCAGTTCTTC; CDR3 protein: CASSSLRGNEQFF
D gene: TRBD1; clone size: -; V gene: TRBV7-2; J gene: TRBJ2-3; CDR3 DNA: TGTGCCAGCAGTCCAGGGGGCCCCAAGTACACAGATACGCAGTATTTT; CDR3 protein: CASSPGGPKYTDTQYF
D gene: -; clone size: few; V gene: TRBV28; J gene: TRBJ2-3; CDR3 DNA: TGTGCCAGCAGTCGAAAGCCTAGAGCAGATACGCAGTATTTT; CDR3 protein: CASSRKPRADTQYF
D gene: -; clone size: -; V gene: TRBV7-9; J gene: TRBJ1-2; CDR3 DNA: TGTGCCAGCAGCGCGTACCGGGGTAACTATGGCTACACCTTC; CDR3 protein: CASSAYRGNYGYTF
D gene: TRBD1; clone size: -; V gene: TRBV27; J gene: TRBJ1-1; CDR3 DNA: TGTGCCAGCACCGACAGGGCCACTGAAGCTTTCTTT; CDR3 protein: CASTDRATEAFF
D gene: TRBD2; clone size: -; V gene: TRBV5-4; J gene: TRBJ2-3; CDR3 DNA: TGTGCCAGCAGCTTGAGGCTAGCGGGAGGAGGGGATACGCAGTATTTT; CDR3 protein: CASSLRLAGGGDTQYF
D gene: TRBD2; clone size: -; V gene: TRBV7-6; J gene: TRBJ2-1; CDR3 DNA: TGTGCCAGCAGCACCCGACTAGCGCCCAATGAGCAGTTCTTC; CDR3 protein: CASSTRLAPNEQFF
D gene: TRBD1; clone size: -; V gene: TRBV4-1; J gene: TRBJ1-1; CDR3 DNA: TGCGCCAGCAGCCAACTAACGCCGAGACAGGGCAAGGGGACTGAAGCTTTCTTT; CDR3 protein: CASSQLTPRQGKGTEAFF
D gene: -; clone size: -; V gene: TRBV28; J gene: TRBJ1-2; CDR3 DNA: TGTGCCAGCAGGGGGGGGAACTATGGCTACACCTTC; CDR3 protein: CASRGGNYGYTF
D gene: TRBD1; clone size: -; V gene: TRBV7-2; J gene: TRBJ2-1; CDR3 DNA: TGTGCCAGCAGACCGGGACAGGGCAATGAGCAGTTCTTC; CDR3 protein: CASRPGQGNEQFF
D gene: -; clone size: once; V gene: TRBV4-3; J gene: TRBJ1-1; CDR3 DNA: TGCGCCAGCAGCCAAGATCGGGGAGGACTTATCGAAGCTTTCTTT; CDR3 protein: CASSQDRGGLIEAFF
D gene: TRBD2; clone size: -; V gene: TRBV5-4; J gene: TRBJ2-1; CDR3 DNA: TGTGCCAGCAGCTCGGGGGGAAGGGGCAATGAGCAGTTCTTC; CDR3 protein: CASSSGGRGNEQFF
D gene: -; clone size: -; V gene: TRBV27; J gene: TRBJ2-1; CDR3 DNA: TGTGCCAGCCTCCCCCGAAGTGAGCCCGGGGATGAGCAGTTCTTC; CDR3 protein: CASLPRSEPGDEQFF
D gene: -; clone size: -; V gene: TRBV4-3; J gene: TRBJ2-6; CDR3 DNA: TGCGCCAGCAGCCAACACACCTCTGGGGCCAACGTCCTGACTTTC; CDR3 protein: CASSQHTSGANVLTF
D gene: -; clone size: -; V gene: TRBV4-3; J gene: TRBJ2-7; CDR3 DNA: TGCGCCAGCAGCCAAGACAGCTCCTACGAGCAGTACTTC; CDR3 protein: CASSQDSSYEQYF
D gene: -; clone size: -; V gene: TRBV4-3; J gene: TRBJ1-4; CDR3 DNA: TGCGCCAGCAGCCAAGATGCGGCAGGGATGTTCGAAAAACTGTTTTTT; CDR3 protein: CASSQDAAGMFEKLFF
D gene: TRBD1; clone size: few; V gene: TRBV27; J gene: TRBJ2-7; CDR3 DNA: TGTGCCAGCAGTTTAAGGGACAGGGATGACGAGCAGTACTTC; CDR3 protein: CASSLRDRDDEQYF
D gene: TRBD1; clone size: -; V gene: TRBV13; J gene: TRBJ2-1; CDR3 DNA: TGTGCCAGCAGCTTAGGGTCAGGGGGCAAGTTCTTC; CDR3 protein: CASSLGSGGKFF
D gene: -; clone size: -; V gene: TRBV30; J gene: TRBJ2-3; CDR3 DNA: TGTGCCTGGAGGGAAGGCGGTGATACGCAGTATTTT; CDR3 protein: CAWREGGDTQYF
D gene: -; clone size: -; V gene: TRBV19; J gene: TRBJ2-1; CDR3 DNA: TGTGCCAGTAGTATAACCCGTCAGGGGCGCAATGAGCAGTTCTTC; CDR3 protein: CASSITRQGRNEQFF
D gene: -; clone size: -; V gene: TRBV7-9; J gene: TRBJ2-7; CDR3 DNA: TGTGCCAGCTCTCCTCCGGCGGGCCCTTACGAGCAGTACTTC; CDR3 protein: CASSPPAGPYEQYF
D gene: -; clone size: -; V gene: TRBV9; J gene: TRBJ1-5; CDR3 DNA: TGTGCCAGCAGAAGGGGGAATCAGCCCCAGCATTTT; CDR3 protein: CASRRGNQPQHF
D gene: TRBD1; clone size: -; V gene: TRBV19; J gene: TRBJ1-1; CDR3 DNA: TGTGCCAGTAGTATAGGACAGGGGAACGAAGAAGCTTTCTTT; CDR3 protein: CASSIGQGNEEAFF
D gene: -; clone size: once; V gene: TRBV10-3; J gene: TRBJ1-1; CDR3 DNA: TGTGCCATCAGTGCAGGCAGGGGTAACACTGAAGCTTTCTTT; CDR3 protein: CAISAGRGNTEAFF
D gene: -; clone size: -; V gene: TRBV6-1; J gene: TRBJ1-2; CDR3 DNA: TGTGCCAGCAGTGAAGACTCACAGGGAATTGGTGGCTACACCTTC; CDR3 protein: CASSEDSQGIGGYTF
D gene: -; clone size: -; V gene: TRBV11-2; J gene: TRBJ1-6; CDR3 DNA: TGTGCCAGCAGCTCCGGACAAAGTTCACCCCTCCACTTT; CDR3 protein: CASSSGQSSPLHF
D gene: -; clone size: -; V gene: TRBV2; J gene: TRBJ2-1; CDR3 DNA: TGTGCCAGCACTGACAGGTTAGCGAACTACAATGAGCAGTTCTTC; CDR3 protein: CASTDRLANYNEQFF
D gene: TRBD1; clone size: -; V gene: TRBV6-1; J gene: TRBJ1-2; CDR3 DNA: TGTGCCAGCATTCAGACCGGGACAGGGGGCGGCTACACCTTC; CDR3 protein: CASIQTGTGGGYTF
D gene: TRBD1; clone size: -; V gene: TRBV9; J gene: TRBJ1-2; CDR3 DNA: TGTGCCAGCAGCGGCCGGGACAGGACCTTC; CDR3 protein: CASSGRDRTF
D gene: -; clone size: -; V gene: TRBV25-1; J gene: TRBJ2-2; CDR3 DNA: TGTGCCAGCGGGGCCTACACCGGGGAGCTGTTTTTT; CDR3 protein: CASGAYTGELFF